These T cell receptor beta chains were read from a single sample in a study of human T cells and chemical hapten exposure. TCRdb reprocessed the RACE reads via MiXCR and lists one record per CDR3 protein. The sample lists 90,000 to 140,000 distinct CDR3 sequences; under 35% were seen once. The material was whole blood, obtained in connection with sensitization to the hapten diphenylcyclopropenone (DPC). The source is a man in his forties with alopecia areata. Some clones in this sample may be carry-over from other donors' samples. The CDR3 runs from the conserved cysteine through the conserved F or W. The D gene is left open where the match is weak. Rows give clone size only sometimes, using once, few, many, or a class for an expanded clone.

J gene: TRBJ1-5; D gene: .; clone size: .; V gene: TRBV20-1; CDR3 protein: CSASNQPQHF; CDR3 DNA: TGCAGTGCTAGCAATCAGCCCCAGCATTTT
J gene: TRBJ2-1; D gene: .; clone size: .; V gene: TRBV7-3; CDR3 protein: CASSLSGSTNNEQFF; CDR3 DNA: TGTGCCAGCAGCTTGTCCGGGTCTACAAACAATGAGCAGTTCTTC
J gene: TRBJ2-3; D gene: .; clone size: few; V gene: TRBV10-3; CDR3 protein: CAITGVQVGDTQYF; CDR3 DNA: TGTGCCATCACCGGGGTACAGGTCGGAGATACGCAGTATTTT
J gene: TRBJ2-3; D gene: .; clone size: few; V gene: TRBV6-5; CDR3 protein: CASSGLAQSEDTQYF; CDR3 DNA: TGTGCCAGCAGCGGGCTAGCTCAAAGCGAGGATACGCAGTATTTT
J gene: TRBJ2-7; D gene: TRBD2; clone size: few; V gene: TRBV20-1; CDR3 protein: CSAPVLAGGVYEQYF; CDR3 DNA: TGCAGTGCTCCCGTATTAGCGGGAGGGGTTTACGAGCAGTACTTC
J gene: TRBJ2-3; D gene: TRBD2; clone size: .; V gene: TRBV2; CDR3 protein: CASSEGTISTDTQYF; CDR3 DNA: TGTGCCAGCAGCGAAGGGACTATTAGCACAGATACGCAGTATTTT
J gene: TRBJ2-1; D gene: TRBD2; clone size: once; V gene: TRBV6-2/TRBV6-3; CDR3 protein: CASSPGTTGEFF; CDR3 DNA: TGTGCCAGCAGTCCTGGGACTACGGGGGAGTTCTTC
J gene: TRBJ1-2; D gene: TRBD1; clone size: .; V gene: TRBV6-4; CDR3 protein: CASSPEQGGGGYTF; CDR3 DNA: TGTGCCAGCAGCCCCGAACAAGGGGGCGGAGGCTACACCTTC
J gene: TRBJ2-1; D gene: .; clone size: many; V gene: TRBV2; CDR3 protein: CASSENKRYNEQFF; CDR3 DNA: TGTGCCAGCAGTGAAAACAAGCGGTACAATGAGCAGTTCTTC
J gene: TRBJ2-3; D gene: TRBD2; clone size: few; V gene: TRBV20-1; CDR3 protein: CSARGGGSWGDTQYF; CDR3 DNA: TGCAGTGCTAGAGGGGGCGGGAGTTGGGGAGATACGCAGTATTTT
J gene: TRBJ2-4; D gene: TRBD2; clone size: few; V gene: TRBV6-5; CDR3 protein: CASSSHPVTSGRVSKAKNIQYF; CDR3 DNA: TGTGCCAGCAGTTCCCACCCCGTGACTAGCGGGAGGGTCTCTAAGGCCAAAAACATTCAGTACTTC
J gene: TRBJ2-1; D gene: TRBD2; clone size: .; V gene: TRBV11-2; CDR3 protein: CASSTTGGLAGGNEQFF; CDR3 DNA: TGTGCCAGCAGCACCACCGGGGGGCTAGCGGGGGGGAATGAGCAGTTCTTC